This T cell receptor beta chain was sequenced in a study of blood T cell repertoires in COVID-19 (dated by TCRdb to 2020 to 2021). In terms of the full investigation: Collaborator samples came from the United States, Italy and Spain and covered acute and convalescent phases of COVID-19. Samples were obtained from the ongoing ImmuneRACE study (first 160 participants) and from over 1,000 subjects provided by 6 global collaborators. The sample metadata nearly always contained a de-identified subject ID, COVID-19 status, age in years and sex. Subjects who had been exposed to COVID-19, were actively infected with it, or had recovered from it provided the deeply sampled blood TCRbeta repertoires that made up the dataset. Where available, HLA class I and class II types were obtained from metadata supplied by the sample provider rather than from assay-based typing. The material from the prospective study consisted of cDNA or gDNA derived from T cells, B-cell-depleted T cells, or PBMCs. The repertoires were released in a freely available public database meant as a resource for research on the immune response to SARS-CoV-2. Overall results and qualifications from the work: The quantity of clinical and demographic metadata differed by source and by participant and was supplied without curation.

From the cysteine through the phenylalanine, the CDR3 covers 14 amino acids. Just CDR3 DNA is preserved here, 42 bases in frame from base 1. CDR1 and CDR2, looked up from the germline V gene (reference sequence), are MNHEY and SMNVEV. The junction carries 14 bases between V and J, which are trimmed by 8 bases and 1 base respectively. The immunoSEQ Assay, a bias-controlled multiplex PCR, was used to amplify TCRbeta CDR3 regions from genomic DNA. On the authors' methods: Within the assay, amplification of reference gene primers was used to estimate how many nucleated cells each sample contained. Sequence reads were collapsed and filtered to measure the absolute abundance of every unique TCRbeta CDR3 rearrangement. Productive Simpson clonality was computed per sample as the square root of Simpson's diversity index over productive rearrangements. This is the immuneACCESS table as TCRdb keeps it, with only in-frame sequences that have V and J called. A part of the clones is gone; compared with another copy, unresolved V genes explain less than half, and the rest is unexplained. Clone size and V and J calls were adopted from that table, with D and trimming inferred from the DNA. For this sample there are 270,000 or so clones; 70% to 90% appear just once. The ten largest clonotypes hold about 7% of the sample.

Participants in the prospective study were aged about 18 to 89 years, lived in more than 20 United States geographic areas, and enrolled through a virtual design. In the prospective study, cohorts were assigned on the basis of participant-reported clinical history obtained from a screening survey and a study questionnaire. Exposed participants had been in contact with someone with a PCR-confirmed or clinician-diagnosed COVID-19 case within 2 weeks of study entry. Each participant in the prospective study had whole blood, serum and a nasopharyngeal or oropharyngeal swab collected by mobile phlebotomists. Participants in the prospective study had the option to provide additional blood draws and questionnaires over an approximately 2-month period. Before DNA extraction, prospective study blood samples were shipped either frozen or at room temperature. Remarks on this clone: No antigen is known for it. Nothing much larger sits one base from this clone, and base qualities are not available.

The sample comprised PBMCs or T cells enriched from blood (not recorded which). This receptor was obtained from a woman aged 45-65 years who had been exposed to COVID-19. The chain employs TRBV27 and TRBJ1-1; a weak D assignment points to TRBD1 (5 bases agree). The base sequence is TGTGCCAGCTCGGGGTCGGGGGGGAACACTGAAGCTTTCTTT. Its protein product is CASSGSGGNTEAFF.